This TCR beta chain was obtained from a study of T cell responses to AZD1222 COVID-19 vaccine (dated by TCRdb to the early 2020s). Broadly, across the study: AZD1222 recipients with second doses at about 4 weeks or about 12 weeks were pooled, because spike-specific TCR depth and breadth did not differ between schedules. A total of 230 or so trial participants underwent TCR sequencing, of whom around 200 received two doses of AZD1222 and about 25 received two doses of the MenACWY control vaccine. Trial participants were enrolled by age into 18-55, 56-69 and 70-plus year subgroups, with roughly 160, 29 and 62 TCR-sequenced participants respectively. Study-wide findings and limitations: In the small 56-69-year group, the increase in depth fell short of significance, most likely because of low power. CD4 TCRs associated with the vaccine covered the entire spike protein, and the dominant responses were in regions 160-218 and 743-854. Conclusions about previously exposed vaccinees were limited because only a handful of AZD1222 recipients were SARS-CoV-2 seropositive at baseline. Because no day 14 peak-response samples were available, the repertoires could be characterized only after the peak T cell response. A significant rise in spike-specific TCR breadth and depth was observed after two AZD1222 doses relative to day 0 and relative to MenACWY recipients. Reportedly, close to half of the unique spike-specific TCRs recognized epitopes lying outside the regions that are mutated in the B.1.351 and B.1.1.7 variants. Participants were mostly white British, with more females than males. The authors suggested clonal diversity may have been underestimated.

About this clone: What antigen it recognizes has not been identified. Base qualities are not at hand, and no much larger clone is one base apart.

The CDR3 regions of human TCRbeta chains were analyzed by immunosequencing. On the authors' methods: Repertoire TCRs were matched against a reference library of SARS-CoV-2-specific TCRs generated with the MIRA antigen-specificity platform. Breadth was defined as the fraction of unique TCRs that were SARS-CoV-2-associated, and depth was defined as the fraction of total T cells that were SARS-CoV-2-associated. Using the MIRA data, each spike-specific TCR was assigned both to the spike region to which the TCR was reactive and to a CD4 or CD8 class. Log10-transformed breadth and depth values were compared by one-way ANOVA with Sidak's multiple comparisons tests. The table was pulled from immuneACCESS by TCRdb, which kept in-frame rearrangements only. Such tables lose some clones; where checked, under half of the loss comes from unresolved V genes, and the rest has no known cause. D and trimming come from the DNA, and the V and J calls and clone size come from that table. In this sample the table shows about 150,000 clones, approximately 94% of which occur a single time. The ten largest clones take up 1.9% of the sample.

The germline V gene gives CDR1 as KGHSH and CDR2 as LQKENI. The CDR3 goes from the cysteine to the phenylalanine over 16 residues. Just the 48-base CDR3 DNA is kept, in frame starting at base 1. Trimming costs V 3 bases and J 1 base, and their ends lie 12 bases apart. The time point label, read with the paper, signifies: baseline before first vaccination. Vaccinee samples came from UK trials COV001 and COV002, including a single-blind randomized controlled phase 2/3 trial of AZD1222 (ChAdOx1 nCoV-19) in healthy adults. Trial participant PBMC samples were collected at day 0 and day 28 after the second dose for TCRbeta chain sequencing.

Recombination linked TRBV18 to TRBJ1-4, with the D gene uncertain. The clonotype originates from an adult in good health. The source was peripheral blood, collected on day 0 of AZD1222 vaccination. The CDR3 reads CASSPNPRGTNEKLFF. The nucleotides read TGTGCCAGCTCACCCAACCCGCGGGGAACTAATGAAAAACTGTTTTTT.